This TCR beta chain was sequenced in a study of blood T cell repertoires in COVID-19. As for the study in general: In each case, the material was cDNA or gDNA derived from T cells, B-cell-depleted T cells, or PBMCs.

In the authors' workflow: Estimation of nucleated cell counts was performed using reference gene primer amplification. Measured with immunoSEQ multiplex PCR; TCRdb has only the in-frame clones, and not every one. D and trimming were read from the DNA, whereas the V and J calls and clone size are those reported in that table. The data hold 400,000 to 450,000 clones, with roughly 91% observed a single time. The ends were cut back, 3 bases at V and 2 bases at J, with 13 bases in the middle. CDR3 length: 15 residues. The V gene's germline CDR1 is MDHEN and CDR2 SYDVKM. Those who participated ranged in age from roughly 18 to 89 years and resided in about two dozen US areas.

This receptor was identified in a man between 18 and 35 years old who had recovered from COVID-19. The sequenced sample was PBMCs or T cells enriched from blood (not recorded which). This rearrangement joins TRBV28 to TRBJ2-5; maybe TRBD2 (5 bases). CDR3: CASSLVGRGQETQYF. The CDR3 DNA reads TGTGCCAGCAGTTTGGTGGGAAGAGGGCAAGAGACCCAGTACTTC.